Sequencing of this T cell receptor beta chain was carried out in a study of cytomegalovirus exposure and HLA in healthy donors. Sequencing was performed with immunoSEQ multiplex PCR; in TCRdb, only in-frame clones are kept and a portion is missing. The repertoire holds more than 95,000 clones, with about 82% as singletons. Germline-derived CDR1 and CDR2 are LGHNT and FRNRAP. This CDR3 has 18 amino acids. The V and J ends lost 5 bases and 4 bases, in that order; junction bases with no gene match: 14. The source material was PBMCs. The receptor comes from a man aged 18 to 29 in good health and CMV-seronegative. This chain joins TRBV12-5 and TRBJ2-7, with 13 bases that match TRBD2. Here the CDR3 reads CASGPTRGLAGVMYEQYF. CDR3 coding DNA: TGTGCTAGTGGTCCCACCCGCGGACTAGCGGGAGTAATGTACGAGCAGTACTTC.